This TCR beta chain was identified during a study of response to subunit inactivated influenza vaccine. A single record per CDR3 protein comes from TCRdb applying MiXCR to the RT-PCR reads. The sample records about 650,000 distinct CDR3 sequences, 12% to 15% being singletons. V lost 0 bases to trimming and J lost 2 bases, with 8 bases between them. The CDR3 covers 16 residues. Germline-derived CDR1 and CDR2 are MGHRA and YSYEKL. The source is a man aged 45 to 65 who received an inactivated influenza vaccine. The chain employs TRBV4-1 and TRBJ1-6; D is ambiguous. This specimen consisted of PBMCs from blood, obtained 14 to 15 days before vaccination. Here the CDR3 reads CASSQERQPYNSPLHF. DNA for the CDR3: TGCGCCAGCAGCCAAGAACGGCAGCCCTATAATTCACCCCTCCACTTT.